Listed below are T cell receptor beta chains from one sample, sequenced in a study of T cells after yellow fever vaccination. Via MiXCR, TCRdb re-called the 5' RACE reads, giving one row per CDR3 protein. This table holds 250,000 to 300,000 distinct CDR3 sequences, roughly 8.7% found once. The sample consisted of CD4+ T cells sorted from PBMCs, taken 5 days after the yellow fever booster vaccination. The receptors stem from a man aged 18 to 29 who received the YFV17D yellow fever vaccine. Both conserved end residues are part of each CDR3. Each record gives: J gene, clone size, D gene, V gene, CDR3 protein, CDR3 DNA. D genes are given only for firm matches. The size field is filled for only some rows; it gives once, few, many or a size class.

J: TRBJ2-4; size: many; D: NA; V: TRBV19; CDR3: CASSTHRVDIQYF; DNA: TGTGCCAGTAGTACCCACAGGGTCGACATTCAGTACTTC
J: TRBJ1-5; size: few; D: NA; V: TRBV12-3/TRBV12-4; CDR3: CASSIRVAARQPQHF; DNA: TGTGCCAGCAGTATAAGGGTGGCAGCGCGTCAGCCCCAGCATTTT
J: TRBJ2-2; size: many; D: NA; V: TRBV28; CDR3: CASSPSAGAVNTGELFF; DNA: TGTGCCAGCAGTCCCTCGGCAGGGGCCGTGAACACCGGGGAGCTGTTTTTT
J: TRBJ2-3; size: few; D: TRBD2; V: TRBV29-1; CDR3: CSVVGARSGGSTDTQYF; DNA: TGCAGCGTTGTGGGGGCCAGGAGCGGGGGTAGCACAGATACGCAGTATTTT
J: TRBJ1-6; size: NA; D: NA; V: TRBV16; CDR3: CASSQSFQNNSPLHF; DNA: TGTGCCAGCAGCCAATCTTTCCAGAATAATTCACCCCTCCACTTT
J: TRBJ1-1; size: few; D: TRBD1; V: TRBV29-1; CDR3: CSVQWTGANTEAFF; DNA: TGCAGCGTCCAATGGACAGGAGCCAACACTGAAGCTTTCTTT
J: TRBJ2-3; size: many; D: NA; V: TRBV5-1; CDR3: CASSFWDTDTQYF; DNA: TGCGCCAGCAGCTTCTGGGACACAGATACGCAGTATTTT
J: TRBJ2-5; size: few; D: NA; V: TRBV24-1; CDR3: CATSGAGRATQYF; DNA: TGTGCCACCAGTGGGGCCGGCCGAGCGACCCAGTACTTC
J: TRBJ1-1; size: few; D: NA; V: TRBV5-1; CDR3: CASSLGPGGSNTEAFF; DNA: TGCGCCAGCAGCTTGGGCCCCGGGGGTTCAAACACTGAAGCTTTCTTT
J: TRBJ2-5; size: NA; D: NA; V: TRBV6-4; CDR3: CASSEGPRVETQYF; DNA: TGTGCCAGCAGTGAAGGTCCAAGGGTCGAGACCCAGTACTTC
J: TRBJ1-5; size: few; D: NA; V: TRBV6-2/TRBV6-3; CDR3: CASSSADWQPQHF; DNA: TGTGCCAGCAGTTCAGCGGACTGGCAGCCCCAGCATTTT
J: TRBJ2-5; size: NA; D: NA; V: TRBV10-3; CDR3: CAISEVGETQYF; DNA: TGTGCCATCAGTGAGGTAGGAGAGACCCAGTACTTC
J: TRBJ2-6; size: few; D: NA; V: TRBV5-1; CDR3: CASSLHAGLVSGANVLTF; DNA: TGCGCCAGCAGCCTACATGCAGGGCTGGTCTCCGGGGCCAACGTCCTGACTTTC
J: TRBJ2-1; size: few; D: TRBD1; V: TRBV6-1; CDR3: CASSEGQDYNEQFF; DNA: TGTGCCAGCAGTGAGGGACAGGACTACAATGAGCAGTTCTTC
J: TRBJ2-3; size: few; D: TRBD2; V: TRBV20-1; CDR3: CSARPPPNRTSGAPRTQYF; DNA: TGCAGTGCTAGACCTCCTCCGAACCGGACTAGCGGGGCCCCGAGGACGCAGTATTTT
J: TRBJ2-3; size: NA; D: NA; V: TRBV6-2/TRBV6-3; CDR3: CASRPDLYTQYF; DNA: TGTGCCAGCAGGCCGGACCTTTATACGCAGTATTTT
J: TRBJ2-5; size: few; D: TRBD2; V: TRBV20-1; CDR3: CSASGALAGIGKTQYF; DNA: TGCAGTGCTAGTGGTGCCCTAGCGGGTATCGGAAAGACCCAGTACTTC
J: TRBJ1-2; size: many; D: NA; V: TRBV5-1; CDR3: CASTRDYSGDGYTF; DNA: TGCGCCAGCACCCGGGACTACTCAGGGGATGGCTACACCTTC
J: TRBJ2-2; size: NA; D: NA; V: TRBV6-2/TRBV6-3; CDR3: CASSSPGTNTGELFF; DNA: TGTGCCAGCAGCTCGCCGGGGACGAACACCGGGGAGCTGTTTTTT
J: TRBJ1-1; size: many; D: NA; V: TRBV29-1; CDR3: CSVQQMNTEAFF; DNA: TGCAGCGTCCAGCAGATGAACACTGAAGCTTTCTTT
J: TRBJ1-1; size: NA; D: NA; V: TRBV19; CDR3: CASGGGLTEAFF; DNA: TGTGCCAGTGGGGGAGGTCTCACTGAAGCTTTCTTT
J: TRBJ2-2; size: many; D: TRBD2; V: TRBV28; CDR3: CASIIAGANTGELFF; DNA: TGTGCCAGCATCATAGCGGGGGCTAACACCGGGGAGCTGTTTTTT
J: TRBJ1-4; size: NA; D: NA; V: TRBV9; CDR3: CASSVTGTSEKLFF; DNA: TGTGCCAGCAGCGTAACAGGGACCTCTGAAAAACTGTTTTTT
J: TRBJ2-1; size: many; D: TRBD1; V: TRBV6-1; CDR3: CASSGGGNLYNEQFF; DNA: TGTGCCAGCAGTGGAGGGGGCAATCTCTACAATGAGCAGTTCTTC
J: TRBJ2-6; size: few; D: TRBD1; V: TRBV11-2; CDR3: CASSSVRDRGHGANVLTF; DNA: TGTGCCAGCAGCTCCGTACGGGACAGGGGGCATGGGGCCAACGTCCTGACTTTC
J: TRBJ2-2; size: few; D: TRBD2; V: TRBV5-1; CDR3: CASSLTSGANTGELFF; DNA: TGCGCCAGCAGCTTGACTAGCGGGGCTAACACCGGGGAGCTGTTTTTT
J: TRBJ1-2; size: NA; D: NA; V: TRBV7-2; CDR3: CASSLILGGGYTF; DNA: TGTGCCAGCAGCTTAATTCTGGGGGGAGGCTACACCTTC
J: TRBJ2-1; size: few; D: TRBD2; V: TRBV5-6; CDR3: CASTIRTSGDNEQFF; DNA: TGTGCCAGCACCATTCGGACTAGCGGGGACAATGAGCAGTTCTTC
J: TRBJ2-2; size: few; D: NA; V: TRBV4-3; CDR3: CASSQGLVGWGTGELFF; DNA: TGCGCCAGCAGCCAAGGCTTGGTCGGGTGGGGCACCGGGGAGCTGTTTTTT
J: TRBJ2-1; size: many; D: NA; V: TRBV7-2; CDR3: CASSLSFGGLNEQFF; DNA: TGTGCCAGCAGCTTAAGCTTTGGGGGCCTAAATGAGCAGTTCTTC
J: TRBJ1-2; size: many; D: TRBD1; V: TRBV12-3/TRBV12-4; CDR3: CASSSRTGANYGYTF; DNA: TGTGCCAGCAGTAGCCGGACAGGAGCTAACTATGGCTACACCTTC
J: TRBJ1-4; size: few; D: NA; V: TRBV2; CDR3: CASQEVTDEKLFF; DNA: TGTGCCAGCCAAGAGGTGACAGATGAAAAACTGTTTTTT
J: TRBJ2-5; size: few; D: TRBD2; V: TRBV9; CDR3: CASSERGRKETQYF; DNA: TGTGCCAGCAGCGAACGCGGGAGGAAAGAGACCCAGTACTTC
J: TRBJ1-3; size: NA; D: TRBD1; V: TRBV10-3; CDR3: CAISPDRGAGNTIYF; DNA: TGTGCCATCAGCCCGGACAGGGGGGCTGGAAACACCATATATTTT
J: TRBJ1-5; size: few; D: NA; V: TRBV7-2; CDR3: CASTRDRNQPQHF; DNA: TGTGCCAGCACCCGCGACCGGAATCAGCCCCAGCATTTT
J: TRBJ2-5; size: NA; D: NA; V: TRBV4-3; CDR3: CASSQDTRETQYF; DNA: TGCGCCAGCAGCCAAGACACCCGAGAGACCCAGTACTTC
J: TRBJ1-1; size: many; D: TRBD1; V: TRBV20-1; CDR3: CSARTGGTEAFF; DNA: TGCAGTGCTAGGACAGGGGGAACTGAAGCTTTCTTT
J: TRBJ1-1; size: NA; D: NA; V: TRBV5-4; CDR3: CASSLVFGNTEAFF; DNA: TGTGCCAGCAGCTTGGTATTCGGGAACACTGAAGCTTTCTTT
J: TRBJ1-6; size: few; D: NA; V: TRBV12-3/TRBV12-4; CDR3: CASSLARPAMGSPLHF; DNA: TGTGCCAGCAGTTTAGCCCGGCCAGCAATGGGGTCACCCCTCCACTTT
J: TRBJ2-5; size: many; D: TRBD2; V: TRBV7-2; CDR3: CASSLAGTSGGQTQYF; DNA: TGTGCCAGCAGCTTAGCCGGGACTAGCGGGGGACAGACCCAGTACTTC
J: TRBJ2-4; size: few; D: TRBD2; V: TRBV15; CDR3: CATSRELFSGGVTLAKNIQYF; DNA: TGTGCCACCAGCAGAGAGCTCTTCAGCGGGGGCGTAACCCTAGCCAAAAACATTCAGTACTTC
J: TRBJ1-5; size: NA; D: NA; V: TRBV5-8; CDR3: CASSPDSFQPEHF; DNA: TGTGCCAGCAGCCCCGATAGCTTTCAGCCCGAGCATTTT
J: TRBJ1-1; size: NA; D: NA; V: TRBV5-4; CDR3: CASSPGHGKAFF; DNA: TGTGCCAGCAGCCCGGGACATGGAAAAGCTTTCTTT
J: TRBJ2-1; size: many; D: NA; V: TRBV5-4; CDR3: CASRLRVDNEQFF; DNA: TGTGCCAGCAGGCTCCGAGTCGACAATGAGCAGTTCTTC
J: TRBJ2-3; size: NA; D: NA; V: TRBV13; CDR3: CASSSGGGRGTQYF; DNA: TGTGCCAGCAGCTCCGGTGGGGGCAGGGGTACGCAGTATTTT
J: TRBJ2-3; size: few; D: NA; V: TRBV19; CDR3: CASSMGGGTDTQYF; DNA: TGTGCCAGTAGTATGGGCGGTGGCACAGATACGCAGTATTTT
J: TRBJ2-5; size: NA; D: TRBD1; V: TRBV5-1; CDR3: CASRRGQPQETQYF; DNA: TGCGCCAGCAGACGGGGACAGCCCCAAGAGACCCAGTACTTC
J: TRBJ2-5; size: few; D: NA; V: TRBV20-1; CDR3: CSASWGSQETQYF; DNA: TGCAGTGCTAGCTGGGGTAGCCAAGAGACCCAGTACTTC
J: TRBJ1-2; size: many; D: TRBD1; V: TRBV25-1; CDR3: CASSPSDRATYGYTF; DNA: TGTGCCAGCAGCCCCTCAGACAGGGCAACCTATGGCTACACCTTC
J: TRBJ1-1; size: NA; D: NA; V: TRBV19; CDR3: CASSTGTIEAFF; DNA: TGTGCCAGTAGTACAGGGACGATTGAAGCTTTCTTT
J: TRBJ2-3; size: many; D: TRBD2; V: TRBV10-3; CDR3: CAMGRGAQYF; DNA: TGTGCCATGGGGCGGGGGGCGCAGTATTTT
J: TRBJ2-5; size: few; D: NA; V: TRBV4-3; CDR3: CASSHGPQETQYF; DNA: TGCGCCAGCAGCCATGGCCCCCAAGAGACCCAGTACTTC
J: TRBJ2-5; size: NA; D: NA; V: TRBV3-1; CDR3: CASSQDFAGGPLQETQYF; DNA: TGTGCCAGCAGCCAAGATTTCGCAGGGGGGCCGCTCCAAGAGACCCAGTACTTC
J: TRBJ2-2; size: many; D: NA; V: TRBV7-2; CDR3: CASSFFGELFF; DNA: TGTGCCAGCAGTTTCTTCGGGGAGCTGTTTTTT
J: TRBJ1-6; size: NA; D: NA; V: TRBV7-2; CDR3: CASRGGDYNSPLHF; DNA: TGTGCCAGCAGGGGCGGGGACTATAATTCACCCCTCCACTTT
J: TRBJ2-5; size: once; D: TRBD1; V: TRBV3-1; CDR3: CASSQTRGPQETQYF; DNA: TGTGCCAGCAGCCAAACCAGGGGGCCACAAGAGACCCAGTACTTC